This T cell receptor beta chain came from a study of blood T cell repertoires in COVID-19. This clone appeared a single time. Profiling relied on immunoSEQ multiplex PCR, and the TCRdb table lists in-frame clones only, not all of them. The repertoire consists of about 280,000 clones, with roughly 85% occurring once and the leading ten covering 2.5% to 3%. Germline CDR1 KGHDR, CDR2 SFDVKD. Trimming pared 5 bases from V and 8 bases from J, leaving 14 bases between. This CDR3 has 13 residues. The sequenced sample consisted of PBMCs or T cells enriched from blood (not recorded which). The chain joins TRBV24-1 to TRBJ1-2; D call uncertain. This TCR derives from a woman between 45 and 65 years old who had recovered from COVID-19. The CDR3 sequence: CATSADDTAGYTF. CDR3 bases: TGTGCCACCAGTGCCGATGACACTGCGGGCTACACCTTC.